This T cell receptor (beta chain) comes out of a study of blood T cell repertoires in COVID-19. For the study at large: T cells, B-cell-depleted T cells, or PBMCs provided the cDNA or gDNA that served as material.

This CDR3 has 16 residues. From germline, CDR1 is SGHVS and CDR2 FQNEAQ. V shed 1 base, J shed 5 bases, and the junction held 9 bases outside the gene matches. TCRdb's table, derived via immunoSEQ multiplex PCR, lists solely in-frame clones and lacks some. This table holds roughly 300,000 clones, approximately 89% found once. The chain employs TRBV7-8 and TRBJ2-7, with 9 nucleotides matching TRBD2. The specimen sequenced was peripheral blood. The receptor's source is a woman younger than 45 with COVID-19, enrolled during active disease. CDR3 bases: TGTGCCAGCAGCTTAGGGTACGCGGGGGGGCGGAACGAGCAGTACGTC. Translated: CASSLGYAGGRNEQYV.